Following are 22 T cell receptor beta chains from one sample sequenced in a study of OX40 agonist ivuxolimab in advanced cancers. TCRdb's table, derived via immunoSEQ multiplex PCR, lists solely in-frame clones and lacks some. The sample has around 77,000 clones; approximately 94% are singletons. This specimen was CD4+ or CD8+ T cells sorted from blood, taken in a trial of the OX40 agonist ivuxolimab. The source of these receptors is an adult with an advanced solid tumor such as melanoma, head and neck, liver or kidney cancer.

CDR3 residues: CASSSPWRGQGTDTQYF. The DNA of the CDR3 is TGTGCCAGTAGCTCCCCGTGGAGGGGACAAGGCACAGATACGCAGTATTTT. The V gene is TRBV19, the J gene TRBJ2-3; D possibly uses TRBD1 or TRBD2 (6 bases each). CDR3 length equals 17 residues. Germline-derived CDR1 and CDR2 are LNHDA and SQIVND (reference sequence). Trimming removed 6 bases from V and 1 base from J, with 20 bases in between.

This clone occurred once. The V and J genes are TRBV2 and TRBJ2-1, with D unresolved. The CDR3 has 14 residues. The ends were cut back, 2 bases at V and 10 bases at J, with 15 bases in the middle. Germline lookup yields CDR1 SNHLY and CDR2 FYNNEI. Written as DNA, the CDR3 is TGTGCCAGCAGTGAAACCTGGACCCCCTCCGAGCAGTTCTTC. Its translation: CASSETWTPSEQFF.

The V call is TRBV7-2, the J call TRBJ2-2, with D perhaps given as TRBD1 or TRBD2 (7 bases each). The CDR3 has 15 amino acids. V was shortened by 7 bases and J by 3 bases, with 15 bases between the two germline ends. The germline V gene encodes CDR1 SGHTA and CDR2 FQGNSA. The CDR3 reads CASTRGGGDTGELFF. DNA of the CDR3: TGTGCCAGCACCAGGGGAGGGGGCGACACCGGGGAGCTGTTTTTT.

The CDR3: CAWSEWMQGFTEAFF. The CDR3 bases are TGTGCCTGGAGTGAATGGATGCAAGGGTTCACTGAAGCTTTCTTT. V gene TRBV30 combines with J gene TRBJ1-1; no firm D call. V was clipped by 1 base and J by 4 bases, with 16 bases between them. This CDR3 has 15 residues. Per the germline V gene, CDR1 is GTSNPN and CDR2 is SVGIG (reference sequence).

This clone was picked up a small number of times. The CDR3 sequence is CASSSFGATNEKLFF. The DNA of the CDR3 is TGTGCCAGCAGTTCTTTCGGTGCAACTAATGAAAAACTGTTTTTT. The chain couples TRBV28 to TRBJ1-4; D unclear. Trimming removed 4 bases at V and 0 bases at J, with 9 bases between. From germline, CDR1 is MDHEN and CDR2 SYDVKM. This CDR3 contains 15 residues.

The chain couples TRBV5-4 to TRBJ2-7, with 7 bases identical to TRBD2. CDR1 is SGHNT and CDR2 is YYREEE in the germline V gene (reference sequence). Losses at the gene ends were 9 bases for V and 4 bases for J; bases not matched to a gene: 10. The CDR3 is made up of 13 amino acids. CDR3 sequence: CATGAGVLYEQYF. DNA of the CDR3: TGTGCCACCGGGGCGGGAGTGTTATACGAGCAGTACTTC.

This clone turned up a few times. V usage is TRBV6-1 and J usage is TRBJ2-5; TRBD2 matches 8 bases. CDR3 size: 15 residues. CDR1 and CDR2 (germline): MNHNS, SASEGT. Unmatched junction bases numbered 13, after V lost 6 bases and J lost 7 bases. CDR3 DNA sequence: TGTGCCAGCAGCTTCGGACTAGCAGTGTTAGGGACCCAGTACTTC. Translated: CASSFGLAVLGTQYF.

This clone showed up just a few times. At the DNA level, this CDR3 is encoded by other sequences in the same sample as well. This chain connects TRBV6-5 to TRBJ1-1, with D possibly matching TRBD1 (6 bases). This CDR3 spans 14 amino acids. V lost 5 bases and J 5 bases, leaving 15 bases between the germline ends. The germline V gene has CDR1 MNHEY and CDR2 SVGAGI. CDR3 protein: CASSQGGRGTEAFF. CDR3 in DNA: TGTGCCAGCAGTCAAGGGGGTAGGGGAACTGAAGCTTTCTTT.

This sequence joins TRBV27 and TRBJ2-7; unclear D gene. Trimming cost V 7 bases and J 2 bases, with 18 bases left between them. The CDR3 runs to 15 residues. Germline V gene data show CDR1 as MNHEY and CDR2 as SMNVEV (reference sequence). The CDR3 protein is CASTPQSGTTYEQYF. The CDR3 DNA follows: TGTGCCAGCACCCCCCAGAGTGGAACCACCTACGAGCAGTACTTC.

The V and J genes are TRBV9 and TRBJ2-5; the D is unclear. The V gene's germline CDR1 is SGDLS and CDR2 YYNGEE. V lost 4 bases, J lost 1 base, and 11 bases lay in between. CDR3 size: 14 residues. CDR3 loop: CASSQDWTQETQYF. CDR3 in DNA: TGTGCCAGCAGCCAAGACTGGACCCAAGAGACCCAGTACTTC.

The chain joins TRBV10-3 to TRBJ2-2; TRBD1 is a possible D gene (6 bases). Germline CDR1 ENHRY, CDR2 SYGVKD. The CDR3 contains 15 residues. V was shortened by 6 bases and J by 2 bases, with 13 bases between the two germline ends. Here the CDR3 DNA reads TGTGCCATCAGACAGGGCGGCCTTAACACCGGGGAGCTGTTTTTT. Translated, it gives CAIRQGGLNTGELFF.

This chain joins TRBV4-2 and TRBJ2-7, with D tentatively TRBD1 (6 bases). V was shortened by 4 bases and J by 3 bases, with 16 bases between the two germline ends. The CDR3 covers 15 residues. Germline V CDR1 and CDR2: LGHNA, YNFKEQ. CDR3 bases: TGTGCCAGCAGCCCCAGTGGCAGGGGAGACTACGAGCAGTACTTC. It encodes CASSPSGRGDYEQYF.

V is TRBV14 and J is TRBJ2-5; D unresolved. Germline lookup yields CDR1 SGHDN and CDR2 FVKESK. Trimming removed 0 bases at V and 0 bases at J, with 11 bases between. CDR3 size: 16 residues. The chain's CDR3 is CASSQEKETYQETQYF. The CDR3 nucleotides read TGTGCCAGCAGCCAAGAGAAGGAGACATACCAAGAGACCCAGTACTTC.

CDR3 residues: CASSPGLAVYNEQFF. Written as DNA, the CDR3 is TGTGCCAGCAGCCCCGGACTAGCGGTCTACAATGAGCAGTTCTTC. This chain connects TRBV9 to TRBJ2-1, with 10 bases lining up with TRBD2. With 4 bases clipped from V and 3 bases from J, the junction kept 4 bases outside the gene matches. The CDR3 totals 15 residues. The germline gives CDR1 SGDLS, CDR2 YYNGEE. Drawing the rest from reference TRBV9 and TRBJ2-1, the complete variable domain is DSGVTQTPKHLITATGQRVTLRCSPRSGDLSVYWYQQSLDQGLQFLIQYYNGEERAKGNILERFSAQQFPDLHSELNLSSLELGDSALYFCASSPGLAVYNEQFFGPGTRLTVL.

The rearrangement links TRBV5-4 to TRBJ2-1; 10 nucleotides match TRBD2. The germline gives CDR1 SGHNT, CDR2 YYREEE (reference sequence). After removal of 3 bases from V and 4 bases from J, the junction contained 4 bases not matched to a gene. This CDR3 is built from 15 residues. The CDR3: CASSSTSGIYNEQFF. CDR3 coding DNA: TGTGCCAGCAGCTCTACTAGCGGGATTTACAATGAGCAGTTCTTC. Full variable domain (rest looked up from reference TRBV5-4 and TRBJ2-1): ETGVTQSPTHLIKTRGQQVTLRCSSQSGHNTVSWYQQALGQGPQFIFQYYREEENGRGNFPPRFSGLQFPNYSSELNVNALELDDSALYLCASSSTSGIYNEQFFGPGTRLTVL.

The chain employs TRBV7-8 and TRBJ2-7, with D possibly being TRBD1 or TRBD2 (5 bases each). CDR3 length equals 18 residues. Per germline, CDR1 SGHVS and CDR2 FQNEAQ. V lost 1 base to trimming and J lost 0 bases, with 19 bases between them. The CDR3 sequence: CASSLGTGTRRSSYEQYF. CDR3 sequence (DNA): TGTGCCAGCAGCTTAGGAACCGGGACCCGAAGGAGCTCCTACGAGCAGTACTTC.

This clone was detected once. V gene TRBV6-5 combines with J gene TRBJ2-7; 7 bases are shared with TRBD2. The V gene end was trimmed by 8 bases and the J gene end by 6 bases; junction bases not matched to a gene: 1. CDR1 and CDR2 (germline): MNHEY, SVGAGI. The CDR3 has 10 residues. CDR3 nucleotide sequence: TGTGCCAGCGGGAGGGTCGAGCAGTACTTC. The encoded protein is CASGRVEQYF.

The CDR3 reads CASSPRGVGPQHF. The CDR3 DNA is TGTGCCAGCAGCCCCCGCGGGGTCGGGCCCCAGCATTTT. The chain couples TRBV14 to TRBJ1-5; D gene ambiguous. The CDR3 runs 13 residues. The germline CDR1 and CDR2 sequences are SGHDN and FVKESK. The V and J ends lost 4 bases and 9 bases respectively, with 13 bases between them. The complete variable domain, with remaining parts taken from reference TRBV14 and TRBJ1-5, reads EAGVTQFPSHSVIEKGQTVTLRCDPISGHDNLYWYRRVMGKEIKFLLHFVKESKQDESGMPNNRFLAERTGGTYSTLKVQPAELEDSGVYFCASSPRGVGPQHFGDGTRLSIL.

V gene TRBV6-1 combines with J gene TRBJ2-1, with 10 bases fitting TRBD1. The CDR3 spans 12 residues. V lost 10 bases, J lost 6 bases, and 3 bases stayed unmatched. Germline loops: CDR1 MNHNS, CDR2 SASEGT. In DNA, the CDR3 is TGTGCCACGGGACAGGGGACCAATGAGCAGTTCTTC. Amino acid sequence: CATGQGTNEQFF.

CDR3: CASSFWGDTEQFF. The CDR3 nucleotides are TGTGCCAGCAGCTTTTGGGGGGATACAGAGCAGTTCTTC. V is TRBV7-3 and J is TRBJ2-1; weak D call: TRBD2 (6 bases). Germline V gives CDR1 SGHTA, CDR2 FQGTGA. The CDR3 length is 13 residues. V was trimmed by 3 bases and J by 10 bases, leaving 13 bases between them.

The chain carries TRBV19 and TRBJ2-2; no clear D. CDR3 length: 15 residues. CDR1 LNHDA and CDR2 SQIVND come from the germline V gene (reference sequence). The V end was cut by 1 base, the J end by 6 bases, with 12 bases between. DNA for the CDR3: TGTGCCAGTAGTATAGCCCGCTTTAATTCCGGGGAGCTGTTTTTT. Amino acid sequence: CASSIARFNSGELFF. The whole variable domain, filled in from reference TRBV19 and TRBJ2-2, reads DGGITQSPKYLFRKEGQNVTLSCEQNLNHDAMYWYRQDPGQGLRLIYYSQIVNDFQKGDIAEGYSVSREKKESFPLTVTSAQKNPTAFYLCASSIARFNSGELFFGEGSRLTVL.

This chain joins TRBV7-2 and TRBJ2-7; 7 nucleotides line up with TRBD2. CDR1 SGHTA and CDR2 FQGNSA come from the germline V gene. The CDR3 totals 14 residues. The junction had 14 bases not matched to a gene; V was cut back by 10 bases and J by 5 bases. This CDR3 reads CATKRDWVANEQYF. The CDR3 bases are TGTGCCACCAAGCGGGACTGGGTCGCTAACGAGCAGTACTTC.